Below, 28 T cell receptor beta chains from the same sample are listed, as sequenced in a study of radiotherapy plus CTLA-4 blockade in lung cancer. The assay was immunoSEQ multiplex PCR, and TCRdb's table has in-frame clones only and misses some. Of roughly 90,000 clones in the sample, about four fifths were seen once. Sample: peripheral blood, taken from a patient treated with radiotherapy plus ipilimumab. These receptors all come from a human donor with non-small cell lung cancer that progressed on radiotherapy plus ipilimumab.

The chain recombines TRBV28 with TRBJ2-7; D is unclear. The V end lost 3 bases, the J end lost 4 bases, and 13 bases lay between the germline ends. CDR1 is MDHEN and CDR2 is SYDVKM in the germline V gene. CDR3 length: 14 residues. CDR3 in amino acids: CASSFSVIPYEQYF. The CDR3 DNA follows: TGTGCCAGCAGTTTTTCTGTCATCCCATACGAGCAGTACTTC.

The chain joins TRBV2 to TRBJ2-7; D is uncertain. V was shortened by 4 bases and J by 3 bases, with 4 bases between the two germline ends. The CDR3 has 11 residues. Looked up from germline, CDR1 is SNHLY and CDR2 is FYNNEI. The CDR3 DNA follows: TGTGCCAGCAGTGCCAACTACGAGCAGTACTTC. Amino acid sequence: CASSANYEQYF.

The CDR3 DNA sequence: TGTGCCAGCTCACTGGTTGTTAATGAAAAACTGTTTTTT. This codes for CASSLVVNEKLFF. V and J are TRBV18 and TRBJ1-4, with D unresolved. V dropped 4 bases and J dropped 4 bases, with 7 bases sitting between them. The germline CDR1 and CDR2 sequences are KGHSH and LQKENI. This CDR3 region has 13 residues.

The V and J genes are TRBV2 and TRBJ1-1; tentative D call: TRBD1 (6 bases). This CDR3 spans 13 amino acids. The V end was cut by 6 bases, the J end by 10 bases, with 18 bases between. Germline loops: CDR1 SNHLY, CDR2 FYNNEI. The CDR3 bases are TGTGCCAGCAGCAGACAGGAGTCGGGGGGAGCTTTCTTT. Protein sequence: CASSRQESGGAFF.

CDR3 region: CASSSLGLAADTQYF. The CDR3 DNA reads TGCGCCAGCAGCTCCCTGGGACTAGCAGCAGATACGCAGTATTTT. V and J are TRBV5-1 and TRBJ2-3; 9 bases match TRBD2. J was trimmed by 4 bases and V by 3 bases; bases with no gene match: 6. The CDR3 covers 15 residues. Germline-derived CDR1 and CDR2 are SGHRS and YFSETQ.

The chain couples TRBV9 to TRBJ2-5; 9 nucleotides line up with TRBD2. Trimming took 2 bases from V and 4 from J; bases not matched to a gene: 9. This CDR3 is 16 amino acids long. CDR1 SGDLS and CDR2 YYNGEE come from the germline V gene. The CDR3 nucleotides are TGTGCCAGCAGCGTTAGCGGGAGTAAATTAGGAGAGACCCAGTACTTC. The encoded protein is CASSVSGSKLGETQYF. The full variable domain, rest sourced from reference TRBV9 and TRBJ2-5, is DSGVTQTPKHLITATGQRVTLRCSPRSGDLSVYWYQQSLDQGLQFLIQYYNGEERAKGNILERFSAQQFPDLHSELNLSSLELGDSALYFCASSVSGSKLGETQYFGPGTRLLVL.

This clone was counted once. The V gene is TRBV6-1, the J gene TRBJ2-7; D is possibly TRBD2 (7 bases). V was cut by 7 bases and J by 7 bases, with 20 bases left in between. Germline CDR1 MNHNS, CDR2 SASEGT. The CDR3 has 14 amino acids. Written as DNA, the CDR3 is TGTGCCAGCAAGGTGGTGGGGGGGCGCGGAGAGCAGTACGTC. Its protein is CASKVVGGRGEQYV.

V is TRBV6-6 and J is TRBJ1-3, with a tentative D call TRBD1 (6 bases). Germline V gene lookup returns CDR1 MNHNY and CDR2 SVGAGI (reference sequence). CDR3 length: 13 residues. V dropped 5 bases and J dropped 3 bases, with 8 bases sitting between them. The CDR3 sequence is CASSRDIGNTIYF. The CDR3 region has the DNA TGTGCCAGCAGTAGGGACATTGGAAACACCATATATTTT.

The chain has TRBV27 and TRBJ2-7, with D possibly being TRBD1 or TRBD2 (5 bases each). V gave up 5 bases and J gave up 6 bases, with 20 bases separating them. This CDR3 has 15 residues. Germline V gene lookup returns CDR1 MNHEY and CDR2 SMNVEV (reference sequence). The CDR3 nucleotides read TGTGCCAGCAGTCTCCGGAGGACATCCCTCGGCGAGCAGTACGTC. Protein: CASSLRRTSLGEQYV.

The rearrangement uses TRBV7-3 and TRBJ2-3; D gene unclear. The V end was cut by 5 bases, the J end by 4 bases, with 13 bases between. Germline-derived CDR1 and CDR2 are SGHTA and FQGTGA. The CDR3 is 14 residues long. The CDR3 DNA reads TGTGCCAGCAGCCCTCCCAACCGGCCAGATACGCAGTATTTT. This gives the protein CASSPPNRPDTQYF.

V usage is TRBV6-5 and J usage is TRBJ2-1; D might be TRBD2 (6 bases). Germline CDR1 MNHEY, CDR2 SVGAGI. The CDR3 contains 15 residues. V gave up 6 bases and J gave up 2 bases, with 14 bases separating them. CDR3 region: CASSLDGSTYNEQFF. The CDR3 DNA sequence: TGTGCCAGCAGCCTGGACGGGAGCACCTACAATGAGCAGTTCTTC.

The rearrangement links TRBV15 to TRBJ1-3; tentative D call: TRBD1 (5 bases). V lost 0 bases and J lost 4, with 13 bases in between. Germline values: CDR1 LNHNV, CDR2 YYDKDF (reference sequence). The CDR3 is 16 residues long. The CDR3: CATSRDWGGGGNTIYF. The CDR3 DNA is TGTGCCACCAGCAGAGATTGGGGTGGGGGAGGAAACACCATATATTTT. The whole variable domain, remainder taken from reference TRBV15 and TRBJ1-3, is DAMVIQNPRYQVTQFGKPVTLSCSQTLNHNVMYWYQQKSSQAPKLLFHYYDKDFNNEADTPDNFQSRRPNTSFCFLDIRSPGLGDTAMYLCATSRDWGGGGNTIYFGEGSWLTVV.

This chain connects TRBV5-1 to TRBJ2-3; the D gene is possibly TRBD1 (6 bases). The germline V gene encodes CDR1 SGHRS and CDR2 YFSETQ. The CDR3 runs to 14 residues. V lost 5 bases, J lost 5 bases, and 15 bases lay in between. Here the CDR3 reads CASRAGTIIDTQYF. For the CDR3, the DNA is TGCGCCAGCAGGGCCGGGACAATAATAGATACGCAGTATTTT.

The chain uses TRBV7-8 and TRBJ2-7; D is possibly TRBD1 (6 bases). V lost 3 bases to trimming and J lost 3 bases, with 12 bases between them. The CDR3 runs to 14 residues. Germline V CDR1 and CDR2: SGHVS, FQNEAQ. This CDR3 reads CASSFRDMGYEQYF. Here the CDR3 DNA reads TGTGCCAGCAGCTTCCGGGACATGGGCTACGAGCAGTACTTC.

V usage is TRBV5-1 and J usage is TRBJ1-2, with unresolved D. The germline V and J ends were trimmed by 4 bases and 7 bases, with 20 bases remaining between them. In germline, CDR1 is SGHRS, CDR2 YFSETQ. This CDR3 region has 15 residues. The CDR3 sequence is CASSPTPGSPFGYTF. The CDR3 DNA is TGCGCCAGCAGCCCAACACCCGGGAGCCCGTTTGGCTACACCTTC.

The chain links TRBV4-2 to TRBJ2-3, with D maybe TRBD2 (6 bases). This CDR3 has 14 residues. The germline gives CDR1 LGHNA, CDR2 YNFKEQ. The ends were cut back, 4 bases at V and 2 bases at J, with 10 bases in the middle. Here the CDR3 DNA reads TGTGCCAGCAGCCCGGGACTTACCACAGATACGCAGTATTTT. Encoded protein: CASSPGLTTDTQYF.

The chain links TRBV2 to TRBJ2-1; D perhaps matches TRBD2 (6 bases). CDR3 size: 16 residues. Per the germline V gene, CDR1 is SNHLY and CDR2 is FYNNEI. Trimming took 6 bases from V and 0 from J, leaving 15 bases between them. CDR3 residues: CASSSGVQSSYNEQFF. Written as DNA, the CDR3 is TGTGCCAGCAGCTCGGGGGTCCAAAGCTCCTACAATGAGCAGTTCTTC.

This chain uses TRBV5-4 with TRBJ2-1, with D perhaps TRBD2 (5 bases). Germline V gene data show CDR1 as SGHNT and CDR2 as YYREEE (reference sequence). Trimming took off 9 bases at V and 5 bases at J, with 9 bases between the two ends. CDR3 size: 11 residues. The CDR3 loop reads CAIPGNNEQFF. CDR3 in DNA: TGTGCCATCCCCGGGAACAATGAGCAGTTCTTC.

The chain uses TRBV6-6 and TRBJ2-3; TRBD1 aligns across 7 bases. The CDR3 covers 15 residues. Trimming removed 5 bases from V and 3 bases from J; junction bases left unmatched: 8. The V gene's germline CDR1 is MNHNY and CDR2 SVGAGI (reference sequence). CDR3 sequence (DNA): TGTGCCAGCAGTGCCCGGGACAGTCGAACAGATACGCAGTATTTT. Protein sequence: CASSARDSRTDTQYF.

The chain carries TRBV4-2 and TRBJ2-1; the D is unclear. The V and J ends lost 0 bases and 0 bases respectively, with 9 bases between them. The CDR3 has 16 amino acids. CDR1 LGHNA and CDR2 YNFKEQ come from the germline V gene. The CDR3 nucleotides are TGTGCCAGCAGCCAAGATCTGGGCGTCTCCTACAATGAGCAGTTCTTC. Translation: CASSQDLGVSYNEQFF.

The chain uses TRBV5-6 and TRBJ2-2, with 7 bases fitting TRBD1. From germline, CDR1 is SGHDT and CDR2 YYEEEE. The CDR3 has 16 residues. Trimming removed 2 bases from V and 8 bases from J; junction bases left unmatched: 12. The CDR3 bases are TGTGCCAGCAGCTTCATGCCCAGAACAGGGGAGGGGGAGCTGTTTTTT. Translating gives CASSFMPRTGEGELFF.

The rearrangement joins TRBV5-1 to TRBJ2-1, with D possibly TRBD2 on 5 matching bases. V gave up 7 bases and J gave up 2 bases, with 10 bases separating them. The CDR3 runs 13 residues. Germline CDR1 SGHRS, CDR2 YFSETQ. In DNA, the CDR3 is TGCGCCAGCTGGGAGATCCCCTACAATGAGCAGTTCTTC. It codes for CASWEIPYNEQFF.

The chain has TRBV5-1 and TRBJ1-1; D might be TRBD1 (6 bases). From germline, CDR1 is SGHRS and CDR2 YFSETQ. The CDR3 spans 14 residues. Trimming cost V 2 bases and J 1 base, with 9 bases left between them. The CDR3 region has the DNA TGCGCCAGCAGCTTAGGGGGAACGAACACTGAAGCTTTCTTT. This translates into CASSLGGTNTEAFF.

This clone was counted once. J is TRBJ2-7 and V is TRBV5-1, with TRBD1 matching 7 bases. Per the germline V gene, CDR1 is SGHRS and CDR2 is YFSETQ. The trim removed 1 base at V and 3 bases at J, leaving 13 bases unmatched. The CDR3 is 17 residues long. The CDR3 spells CASSLRPSTGHNYEQYF. The DNA of the CDR3 is TGCGCCAGCAGCTTGCGCCCCTCGACAGGGCACAACTACGAGCAGTACTTC.

V and J are TRBV6-5 and TRBJ2-1; D remains unclear. Trimming pared 6 bases from V and 3 bases from J, leaving 12 bases between. The CDR3 has 14 residues. Germline values: CDR1 MNHEY, CDR2 SVGAGI. The CDR3 here is CASRSLGNYNEQFF. The CDR3 nucleotides read TGTGCCAGCAGAAGTTTAGGGAACTACAATGAGCAGTTCTTC.

V gene TRBV9 combines with J gene TRBJ2-2; D uncertain. This CDR3 spans 15 amino acids. Germline-derived CDR1 and CDR2 are SGDLS and YYNGEE. Trimming cost V 1 base and J 6 bases, with 13 bases left between them. The CDR3: CASSVTTGIAGELFF. The CDR3 nucleotides are TGTGCCAGCAGCGTAACGACGGGCATCGCCGGGGAGCTGTTTTTT.

The genes are TRBV28 and TRBJ2-4, with D hard to call. V lost 3 bases and J 10 bases, leaving 7 bases between the germline ends. This CDR3 is 11 amino acids long. The V gene's germline CDR1 is MDHEN and CDR2 SYDVKM. The CDR3 spells CASSLKGIQYF. Here the CDR3 DNA reads TGTGCCAGCAGTTTGAAGGGTATTCAGTACTTC.

There are a few counts of this clone. The CDR3 sequence is CASSEFGGWGETQYF. CDR3 sequence (DNA): TGTGCCAGCAGTGAATTCGGGGGCTGGGGAGAGACCCAGTACTTC. The chain combines TRBV6-1 with TRBJ2-5; D is possibly TRBD1 or TRBD2 (6 bases each). V dropped 2 bases and J dropped 4 bases, with 14 bases sitting between them. Germline lookup yields CDR1 MNHNS and CDR2 SASEGT. The CDR3 totals 15 residues.